This T cell receptor (beta chain) came from a study of cytomegalovirus exposure and HLA in healthy donors. Study summary: Findings of an earlier analysis included 117 million unique TCR beta sequences from roughly 190 million T cells. Tens of millions of unique TCRs, all from HLA-typed donors, were included in an early release of the data.

A few counts support this clone. Its matching antigen is unknown. Study-wide points: Within an earlier analysis, most TCR beta V segments proved productive either about 87% or about 30% of the time. Across donors, sequencing depth was assumed by presence/absence analyses to be roughly uniform.

This PCR relied on a set of 60 Vbeta primers and 13 Jbeta primers. The method was immunoSEQ multiplex PCR; TCRdb's version includes in-frame clones alone and lacks a portion of them. The repertoire consists of roughly 100,000 clones, with more than 60% occurring once and the leading ten covering about 5%. The clonotype comes from a male donor in good health and CMV-seronegative. Sequenced: PBMCs.

The CDR3 reads CASSHEVIGETQYF. Here the CDR3 DNA reads TGCGCCAGCAGCCATGAAGTCATCGGAGAGACCCAGTACTTC. This chain connects TRBV4-1 to TRBJ2-5; D unresolved. The germline gives CDR1 MGHRA, CDR2 YSYEKL. V lost 3 bases, J lost 4 bases, and 12 bases lay in between. This CDR3 is built from 14 residues.